One and the same sample provided the 6 T cell receptor beta chains below, sequenced in a study of blood T cells in healthy people across ages (dated by TCRdb to 2013 to 2016). To prepare the library, 5' RACE was applied. The sequencer was an Illumina HiSeq 2500. A second PCR of about 7 to 12 cycles was run with a J-beta primer mix and a sample-barcoded 5' primer. TCRdb cleaned the public reads at Q25 with fastp, built clones with MiXCR and kept in-frame beta chains. Every entry covers one CDR3 protein and lists the most common genes and DNA from its rows. The sample table shows around 1.5 million distinct CDR3 sequences, and roughly 60% are seen once. The ten largest account for 6.5% to 8.5% of the sample. Input material: blood. The receptor source for this set is a young man in good health.

This rearrangement joins TRBV3-1 to TRBJ2-1, with 11 bases lining up with TRBD1. Germline CDR1 LGHDT, CDR2 YNNKEL (reference sequence). The CDR3 covers 12 residues. V lost 3 bases, J lost 14 bases, and 3 bases stayed unmatched. The CDR3 DNA reads TGTGCCAGCAGCCAGGGACAGGGGGTAGAGTTCTTC. Protein: CASSQGQGVEFF.

This clonotype showed up just a few times. The chain carries TRBV7-2 and TRBJ2-5; TRBD2 matches at 9 bases. V shed 4 bases, J shed 12 bases, and the junction held 12 bases outside the gene matches. CDR3 size: 14 residues. CDR1 is SGHTA and CDR2 is FQGNSA in the germline V gene. Here the CDR3 reads CASSSRGGLAVKYF. The CDR3 nucleotides are TGTGCCAGCAGCTCGAGAGGGGGACTAGCCGTGAAGTACTTC.

The gene calls are TRBV14 and TRBJ2-3; TRBD1 might be the D (5 bases). CDR3 length: 14 residues. Trimming removed 0 bases from V and 8 bases from J, with 12 bases in between. From germline, CDR1 is SGHDN and CDR2 FVKESK. The CDR3 here is CASSQEWQGTTQYF. DNA of the CDR3: TGTGCCAGCAGCCAAGAATGGCAGGGAACTACGCAGTATTTT.

This rearrangement joins TRBV20-1 to TRBJ1-5; no definite D call. V lost 4 bases and J lost 5, with 12 bases in between. The germline CDR1 and CDR2 sequences are DFQATT and SNEGSKA (reference sequence). This CDR3 has 13 residues. CDR3 sequence (DNA): TGCAGTGCTAACCCCGCTGAATATCAGCCCCAGCATTTT. Protein product: CSANPAEYQPQHF.

This chain uses TRBV15 with TRBJ1-1; TRBD1 matches at 8 bases. Looked up from germline, CDR1 is LNHNV and CDR2 is YYDKDF (reference sequence). Trimming at V came to 5 bases and at J to 0 bases, leaving 2 bases not matched to a gene. CDR3 length equals 14 residues. The CDR3 bases are TGTGCCACCAGCGCAGGGGGCTTGAACACTGAAGCTTTCTTT. It yields the protein CATSAGGLNTEAFF.

The gene calls are TRBV20-1 and TRBJ2-3; possible D gene TRBD1, 6 bases. The CDR3 consists of 11 residues. Trimming removed 3 bases from V and 7 bases from J, with 8 bases in between. The V gene's germline CDR1 is DFQATT and CDR2 SNEGSKA (reference sequence). In DNA form, the CDR3 reads TGCAGTGCTAGTTGGGGGCATACGCAGTATTTT. Residues: CSASWGHTQYF.